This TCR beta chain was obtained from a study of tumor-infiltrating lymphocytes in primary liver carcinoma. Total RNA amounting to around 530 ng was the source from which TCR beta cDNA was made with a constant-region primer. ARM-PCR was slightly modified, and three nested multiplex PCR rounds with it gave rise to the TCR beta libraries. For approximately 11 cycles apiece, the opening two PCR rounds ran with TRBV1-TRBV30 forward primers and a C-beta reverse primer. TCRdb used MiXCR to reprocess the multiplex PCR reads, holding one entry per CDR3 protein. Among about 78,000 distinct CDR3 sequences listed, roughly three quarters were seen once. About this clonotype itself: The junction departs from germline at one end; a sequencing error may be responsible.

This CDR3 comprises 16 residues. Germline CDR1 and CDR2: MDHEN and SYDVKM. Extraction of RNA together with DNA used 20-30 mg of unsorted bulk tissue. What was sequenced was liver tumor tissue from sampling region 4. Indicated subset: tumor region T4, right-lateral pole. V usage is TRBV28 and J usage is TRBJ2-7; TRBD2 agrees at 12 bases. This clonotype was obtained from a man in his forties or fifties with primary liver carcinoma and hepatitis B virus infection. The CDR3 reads CASTEMVGLAGNEQHF. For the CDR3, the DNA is TGTGCCAGCACCGAAATGGTCGGACTAGCGGGAAACGAGCAGCACTTC.